This is a list of T cell receptor beta chains from one sample in a study of T-cell memory formation after mild COVID-19. TCRdb ran MiXCR on the 5' RACE reads and lists one entry per CDR3 protein. In the table there are fewer than 450,000 distinct CDR3 sequences, under 25% of which are singletons. The source material was PBMCs or a T cell subset sorted from them (not recorded which). The origin of the receptors is an adult woman who had mild COVID-19 (a few samples of this study predate the infection). Cell type and time point are not known. Each CDR3 is given with its conserved first and last residue. The order of the fields is D gene, CDR3 length, clone size, V gene, J gene, CDR3 DNA, CDR3 protein. The D gene is left open where the match is weak. Clone sizes are given selectively: once, few, many, or a class where the clone is expanded.

TRBD2,14,few,TRBV5-1,TRBJ2-1,TGCGCCAGCAGCTTGGCTAGCGGGAATGTTGAGCAGTTCTTC,CASSLASGNVEQFF
NA,14,NA,TRBV6-1,TRBJ2-5,TGTGCCAGCAGCGTCTGGGGGCTAGTAGAGACCCAGTACTTC,CASSVWGLVETQYF
NA,13,NA,TRBV5-6,TRBJ1-5,TGTGCCAGCAGCTTGTCAGGCTATCAGCCCCAGCATTTT,CASSLSGYQPQHF
NA,15,NA,TRBV24-1,TRBJ2-5,TGTGCCACCAGTGAAGGGACTCGGAGCAAAGAGACCCAGTACTTC,CATSEGTRSKETQYF
NA,15,NA,TRBV5-1,TRBJ2-7,TGCGCCAGCAGCTTGGGGGACAGCGGGTCCTACGAGCAGTACTTC,CASSLGDSGSYEQYF
NA,16,many,TRBV12-3/TRBV12-4,TRBJ1-4,TGTGCCAGCAGTTTAGGGGGGTCGGCCCGAAATGAAAAACTGTTTTTT,CASSLGGSARNEKLFF
NA,15,few,TRBV6-6,TRBJ2-4,TGTGCCAGCAGTTACTGGGCAGGGACCAAAAACATTCAGTACTTC,CASSYWAGTKNIQYF
NA,15,NA,TRBV12-3/TRBV12-4,TRBJ1-3,TGTGCCAGCAGTTTAGCGCTGGGAGTTCGAAACACCATATATTTT,CASSLALGVRNTIYF
NA,15,NA,TRBV21-1,TRBJ1-1,TGTGCCAGCAGCAAAGTACAGGGGCAGAACACTGAAGCTTTCTTT,CASSKVQGQNTEAFF
NA,16,NA,TRBV7-9,TRBJ2-7,TGTGCCAGCAGCCTGACACTCTCACTTAGGGACTACGAGCAGTACTTC,CASSLTLSLRDYEQYF
NA,15,NA,TRBV12-3/TRBV12-4,TRBJ2-1,TGTGCCAGCAGTTTAACGTGGCAGGCTAACAATGAGCAGTTCTTC,CASSLTWQANNEQFF
TRBD1,15,NA,TRBV5-1,TRBJ1-1,TGCGCCAGCAGCTTGGCCAAGCAGGGGGTCACTGAAGCTTTCTTT,CASSLAKQGVTEAFF
TRBD1,15,few,TRBV12-3/TRBV12-4,TRBJ2-3,TGTGCCAGCAGTCCTTCCGGACAGGGCACAGATACGCAGTATTTT,CASSPSGQGTDTQYF